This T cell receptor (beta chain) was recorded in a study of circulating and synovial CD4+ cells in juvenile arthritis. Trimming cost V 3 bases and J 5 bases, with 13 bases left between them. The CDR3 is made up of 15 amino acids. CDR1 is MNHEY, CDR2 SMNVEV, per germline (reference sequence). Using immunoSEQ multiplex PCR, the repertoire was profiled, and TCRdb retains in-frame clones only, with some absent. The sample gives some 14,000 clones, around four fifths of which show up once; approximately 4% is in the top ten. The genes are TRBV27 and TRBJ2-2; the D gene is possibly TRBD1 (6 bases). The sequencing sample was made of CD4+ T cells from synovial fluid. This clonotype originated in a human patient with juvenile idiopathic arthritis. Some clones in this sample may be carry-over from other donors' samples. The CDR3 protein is CASSFLGARTGELFF. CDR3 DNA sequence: TGTGCCAGCAGTTTTCTGGGGGCGCGGACCGGGGAGCTGTTTTTT.